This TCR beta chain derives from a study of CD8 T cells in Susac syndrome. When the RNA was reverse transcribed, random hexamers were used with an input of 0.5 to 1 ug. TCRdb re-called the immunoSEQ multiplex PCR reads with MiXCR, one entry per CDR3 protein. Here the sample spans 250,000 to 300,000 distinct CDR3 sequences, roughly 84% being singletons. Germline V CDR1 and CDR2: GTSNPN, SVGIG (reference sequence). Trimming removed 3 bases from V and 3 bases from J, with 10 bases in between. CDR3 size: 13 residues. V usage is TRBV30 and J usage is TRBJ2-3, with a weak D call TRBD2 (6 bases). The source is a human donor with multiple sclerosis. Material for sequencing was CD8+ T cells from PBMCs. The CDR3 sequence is CAWSGGGTDTQYF. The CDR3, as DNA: TGTGCCTGGAGCGGGGGAGGAACAGATACGCAGTATTTT.